The next 16 T cell receptor beta chains were all read from a single sample in a study of blood T cell repertoires in COVID-19. TCRdb keeps only in-frame clones here, not all; method: immunoSEQ multiplex PCR. This table has approximately 63,000 clones, 90% to 95% appearing once. Sample: peripheral blood. Every receptor here comes from a human donor in a cohort sampled during active COVID-19.

V is TRBV5-1 and J is TRBJ2-3; maybe TRBD1 (5 bases). The CDR3 extends over 14 amino acids. V lost 3 bases to trimming and J lost 3 bases, with 11 bases between them. CDR1 and CDR2 (germline): SGHRS, YFSETQ. CDR3 amino acids: CASSSSRGTDTQYF. CDR3 nucleotides: TGCGCCAGCAGCTCTTCAAGGGGTACAGATACGCAGTATTTT.

The CDR3 sequence: CASRTDRAANTEAFF. In DNA, the CDR3 is TGTGCCAGCAGAACGGACAGGGCAGCCAACACTGAAGCTTTCTTT. The rearrangement joins TRBV6-5 to TRBJ1-1; 8 bases map to TRBD1. The CDR3 extends over 15 amino acids. Germline CDR1 and CDR2: MNHEY and SVGAGI. Trimming took 6 bases from V and 2 from J; bases not matched to a gene: 8.

J is TRBJ1-5 and V is TRBV10-1; 9 bases are a match to TRBD1. The V and J ends lost 3 bases and 4 bases, in that order; junction bases with no gene match: 7. Germline CDR1 is WNHNN and CDR2 is SYGVQD (reference sequence). This CDR3 is 16 amino acids long. The CDR3 nucleotides read TGCGCCAGCAGTGAACCGGACAGGGGAGGGAATCAGCCCCAGCATTTT. Translation gives CASSEPDRGGNQPQHF.

The chain joins TRBV5-6 to TRBJ1-6, with D possibly matching TRBD1 (6 bases). Germline assignment: CDR1 SGHDT and CDR2 YYEEEE. V was cut by 4 bases and J by 8 bases, with 13 bases left in between. There are 14 residues in the CDR3. CDR3 nucleotides: TGTGCCAGCAGCCGCGGGGGGCGCGATTCACCCCTCCACTTT. Protein product: CASSRGGRDSPLHF.

This clone was seen a handful of times. The CDR3 is CASSKGRVDTGELFF. The DNA for the CDR3 is TGTGCCAGCAGTAAAGGCAGGGTCGACACCGGGGAGCTGTTTTTT. The V gene is TRBV5-4, the J gene TRBJ2-2; weak D call: TRBD1 (5 bases). The germline gives CDR1 SGHNT, CDR2 YYREEE (reference sequence). Trimming took off 5 bases at V and 3 bases at J, with 14 bases between the two ends. This CDR3 has 15 amino acids.

CDR3 bases: TGTGCCACCTCGGCAGGGTCGGATGGCTACACCTTC. It yields the protein CATSAGSDGYTF. This rearrangement joins TRBV6-5 to TRBJ1-2; TRBD1 is a possible D gene (5 bases). Germline V CDR1 and CDR2: MNHEY, SVGAGI. The CDR3 is 12 residues long. V was trimmed by 10 bases and J by 6 bases, leaving 15 bases between them.

The chain joins TRBV21-1 to TRBJ1-1; the DNA was not compared with TRBD1, the D call given in the table. TRBV21-1 is noted as a pseudogene. The CDR3 has 16 residues. The CDR3 here is CASHKGARPNCTEAFF. The CDR3 bases are TGTGCCAGCCACAAGGGGGCACGGCCAAATTGCACTGAAGCTTTCTTT.

The rearrangement links TRBV12-5 to TRBJ2-1, with TRBD2 matching over 9 bases. The V and J ends lost 2 bases and 7 bases, in that order; junction bases with no gene match: 6. In germline, CDR1 is LGHNT, CDR2 FRNRAP. The CDR3 has 15 residues. CDR3 bases: TGTGCTAGTGGTTTGTGGGCGGGAGGGTTTAATGAGCAGTTCTTC. Its protein product is CASGLWAGGFNEQFF.

This chain uses TRBV5-4 with TRBJ2-2; 10 bases line up with TRBD2. Trimming removed 3 bases from V and 6 bases from J; junction bases left unmatched: 8. From germline, CDR1 is SGHNT and CDR2 YYREEE (reference sequence). The length of the CDR3 is 16 residues. For the CDR3, the DNA is TGTGCCAGCAGCTCTAGCGGGAGAAGGGAATCCGGGGAGCTGTTTTTT. Amino acids: CASSSSGRRESGELFF.

The CDR3 loop is CASSDPVNTEAFF. The CDR3, as DNA: TGTGCCAGCAGTGACCCTGTGAACACTGAAGCTTTCTTT. The genes are TRBV6-4 and TRBJ1-1; D call uncertain. This CDR3 is 13 amino acids long. Germline CDR1 reads MRHNA; CDR2 reads SNTAGT. V lost 2 bases to trimming and J lost 0 bases, with 4 bases between them.

V gene TRBV18 combines with J gene TRBJ2-5, with D possibly TRBD2 on 5 matching bases. The CDR3 has 16 residues. Germline-derived CDR1 and CDR2 are KGHSH and LQKENI. The V and J ends lost 3 bases and 1 base respectively, with 15 bases between them. CDR3 amino acids: CASSPPDPGVQETQYF. As DNA, the CDR3 is TGTGCCAGCTCACCGCCGGACCCCGGGGTCCAAGAGACCCAGTACTTC.

V is TRBV5-4 and J is TRBJ2-3; TRBD2 aligns across 13 bases. The ends lost 0 bases at V and 4 bases at J; junction bases unmatched: 2. CDR1 and CDR2 (germline): SGHNT, YYREEE (reference sequence). The CDR3 totals 16 residues. This CDR3 reads CASSLGGLAGADTQYF. CDR3 DNA sequence: TGTGCCAGCAGCTTGGGAGGACTAGCGGGAGCAGATACGCAGTATTTT.

The chain has TRBV5-1 and TRBJ1-5; TRBD1 might be the D (5 bases). The CDR3 length is 14 residues. The V and J ends lost 4 bases and 2 bases respectively, with 10 bases between them. Germline V CDR1 and CDR2: SGHRS, YFSETQ. CDR3 coding DNA: TGCGCCAGCAGCCCGGGAGGGGGCAATCAGCCCCAGCATTTT. Translating it yields CASSPGGGNQPQHF.

This clone was counted a few times. This chain connects TRBV29-1 to TRBJ2-7; D is ambiguous. This CDR3 is built from 11 residues. Germline V gives CDR1 SQVTM, CDR2 ANQGSEA. V dropped 5 bases and J dropped 0 bases, with 5 bases sitting between them. The CDR3 nucleotides read TGCAGCGTTTTCAACTCCTACGAGCAGTACTTC. It encodes CSVFNSYEQYF.

This sequence joins TRBV28 and TRBJ2-3; D is unresolved. V gave up 1 base and J gave up 0 bases, with 2 bases separating them. This CDR3 is 13 amino acids long. CDR1 is MDHEN, CDR2 SYDVKM, per germline. The CDR3 nucleotides are TGTGCCAGCAGTTTATCTAGCACAGATACGCAGTATTTT. Translated, it gives CASSLSSTDTQYF.

V and J are TRBV11-2 and TRBJ2-7; 9 bases fit TRBD2. CDR1 and CDR2 from the germline V gene are SGHAT and FQNNGV. CDR3 size: 17 residues. The J segment lost 7 bases and the V segment lost 5 bases, leaving 18 bases of the junction unmatched. CDR3 region: CASSPHRVAGVVEEQYF. The CDR3, as DNA: TGTGCCAGCAGCCCTCATAGGGTAGCGGGAGTGGTGGAAGAGCAGTACTTC. The full variable domain, rest sourced from reference TRBV11-2 and TRBJ2-7, is EAGVAQSPRYKIIEKRQSVAFWCNPISGHATLYWYQQILGQGPKLLIQFQNNGVVDDSQLPKDRFSAERLKGVDSTLKIQPAKLEDSAVYLCASSPHRVAGVVEEQYFGPGTRLTVT.